This T cell receptor (beta chain) was recovered during a study of a mutant IDH1 vaccine in newly diagnosed glioma. Study conclusions and caveats: Of the patients, around 93% had vaccine-induced immune responses.

A word on this clone: Its antigen is not identified.

Libraries were prepared by immunoSEQ multiplex PCR; TCRdb keeps only in-frame clonotypes and omits some of them. The data show some 51,000 clones, about three quarters seen once. The V segment lost 4 bases and the J segment 5 bases; nucleotides outside the gene matches: 7. The CDR3 contains 14 residues. Germline-derived CDR1 and CDR2 are MNHEY and SVGAGI. The time point: week 5, during vaccination. With topical imiquimod, each dose of the vaccine consisted of 300 ug of mutant IDH1 20-mer peptide. The sequenced sample was PBMCs, obtained from a glioma patient whose treatment included an IDH1 peptide vaccine. The sequence came from a middle-aged man with glioma. The chain recombines TRBV6-5 with TRBJ2-7; 8 positions agree with TRBD1. The CDR3 sequence is CASSSNDRGNEQYF. DNA of the CDR3: TGTGCCAGCAGTTCCAACGACAGGGGCAACGAGCAGTACTTC.